The clone carrying this TCR beta chain was seen only a few times. Its antigen is undetermined. Some clones are missing from TCRdb's copy, which holds only in-frame ones; the method was immunoSEQ multiplex PCR. The data hold about 14,000 clones, with 70% to 90% observed a single time. These data belong to a study of OX40 agonist ivuxolimab in advanced cancers. Study-level information: The treatment was a fully human IgG2 OX40 agonist, ivuxolimab. Cohort: roughly 79% men, mean age around 61, aged roughly 23 to 90. Study-level points and caveats: There was clonal expansion of CD4+ and CD8+ blood T cells by week 6 at 0.1 to 3.0 mg/kg.

If patients had autoimmune disease history or systemic immunosuppression, they were excluded. The TCR sequence derives from an adult with an advanced solid tumor such as melanoma, head and neck, liver or kidney cancer. The material sequenced was CD4+ or CD8+ T cells sorted from blood, taken in a trial of the OX40 agonist ivuxolimab.

The CDR3 protein is CSAVREYPYEQYF. CDR3 nucleotide sequence: TGCAGCGCTGTGCGGGAGTACCCTTACGAGCAGTACTTC. The rearrangement links TRBV29-1 to TRBJ2-7; the match to TRBD2 covers 7 bases. This CDR3 comprises 13 residues. The J segment lost 4 bases and the V segment lost 7 bases, leaving 10 bases of the junction unmatched. CDR1 SQVTM and CDR2 ANQGSEA come from the germline V gene.